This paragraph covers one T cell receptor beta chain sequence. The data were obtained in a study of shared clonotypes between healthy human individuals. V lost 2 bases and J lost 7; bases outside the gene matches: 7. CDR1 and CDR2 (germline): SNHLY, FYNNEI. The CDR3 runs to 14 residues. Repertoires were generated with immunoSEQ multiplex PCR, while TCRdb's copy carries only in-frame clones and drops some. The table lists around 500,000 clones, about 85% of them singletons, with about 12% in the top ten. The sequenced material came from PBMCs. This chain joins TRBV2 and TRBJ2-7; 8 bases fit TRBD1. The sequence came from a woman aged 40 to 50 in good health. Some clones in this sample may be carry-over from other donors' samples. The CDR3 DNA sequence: TGTGCCAGCAGTGAACAGGGGGCCTTGGGGGAGCAGTACTTC. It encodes CASSEQGALGEQYF.